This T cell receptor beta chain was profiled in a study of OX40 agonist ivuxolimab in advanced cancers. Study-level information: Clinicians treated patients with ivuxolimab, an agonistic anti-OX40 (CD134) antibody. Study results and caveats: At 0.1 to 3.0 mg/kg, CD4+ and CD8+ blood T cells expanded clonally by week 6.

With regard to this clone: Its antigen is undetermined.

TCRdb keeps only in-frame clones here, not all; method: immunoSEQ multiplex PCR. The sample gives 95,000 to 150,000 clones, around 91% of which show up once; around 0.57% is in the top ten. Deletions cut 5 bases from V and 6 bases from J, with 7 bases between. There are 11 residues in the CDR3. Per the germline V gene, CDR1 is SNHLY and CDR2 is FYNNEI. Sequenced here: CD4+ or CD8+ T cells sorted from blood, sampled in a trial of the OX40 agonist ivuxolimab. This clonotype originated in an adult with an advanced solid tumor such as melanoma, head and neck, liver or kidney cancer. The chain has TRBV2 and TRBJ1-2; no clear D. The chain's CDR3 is CASSQWNGYTF. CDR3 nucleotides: TGTGCCAGCAGTCAATGGAATGGCTACACCTTC.